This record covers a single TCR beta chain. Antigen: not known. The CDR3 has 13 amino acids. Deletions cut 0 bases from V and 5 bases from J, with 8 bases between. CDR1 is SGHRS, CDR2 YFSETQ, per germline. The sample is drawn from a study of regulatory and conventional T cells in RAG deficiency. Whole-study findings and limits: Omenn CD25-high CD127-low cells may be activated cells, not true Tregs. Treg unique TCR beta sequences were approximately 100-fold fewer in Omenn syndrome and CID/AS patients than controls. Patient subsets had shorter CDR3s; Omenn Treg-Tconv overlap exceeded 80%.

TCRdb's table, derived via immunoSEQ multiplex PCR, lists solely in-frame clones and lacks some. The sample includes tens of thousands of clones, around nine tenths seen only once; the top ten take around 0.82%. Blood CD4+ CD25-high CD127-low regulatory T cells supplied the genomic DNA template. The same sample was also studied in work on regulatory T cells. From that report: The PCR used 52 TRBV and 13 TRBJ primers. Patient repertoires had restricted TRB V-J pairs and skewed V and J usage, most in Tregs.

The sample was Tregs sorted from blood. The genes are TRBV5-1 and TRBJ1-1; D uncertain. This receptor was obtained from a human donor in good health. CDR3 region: CASSLVANTEAFF. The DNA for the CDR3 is TGCGCCAGCAGCTTGGTGGCTAATACTGAAGCTTTCTTT.